The sequence of this T cell receptor (beta chain) was determined in a study of blood T cell repertoires in COVID-19. Study as a whole: Samples taken during acute and convalescent COVID-19 were collected in the United States, Italy and Spain. PBMCs, B-cell-depleted T cells, or T cells provided the cDNA or gDNA that made up the material.

Per the original data handling: Amplification with reference gene primers provided the estimates of nucleated cell counts. This table comes from immunoSEQ multiplex PCR, and its TCRdb copy is limited to in-frame clones, with some not included. V, J and clone size reflect that table, while D and trimming were determined from the DNA. This table has roughly 250,000 clones, around four fifths appearing once. Germline V gene lookup returns CDR1 MGHRA and CDR2 YSYEKL. The ends were cut back, 4 bases at V and 0 bases at J, with 18 bases in the middle. The CDR3 totals 17 residues. The gene calls are TRBV4-1 and TRBJ1-2; no reliable D call. Sequenced input: peripheral blood. The sequence derives from a woman aged 60 to 75 with active or convalescent COVID-19. CDR3 protein: CASSLPVEGTPNYGYTF. Written as DNA, the CDR3 is TGCGCCAGCAGCCTCCCGGTTGAGGGAACTCCTAACTATGGCTACACCTTC.